These T cell receptor beta chains were read from a single sample in a study of cytomegalovirus exposure and HLA in healthy donors. This table comes from immunoSEQ multiplex PCR, and its TCRdb copy is limited to in-frame clones, with some not included. The data hold roughly 100,000 clones, with over 70% observed a single time. Sequenced material: PBMCs. All receptors derive from a male donor in good health and CMV-seronegative. Both conserved end residues are part of each CDR3. D genes are given only for firm matches. A row's size may be missing; if present it is once, few, many or a size class.

abundance	j_gene	d_gene	v_gene	CDR3nt	CDR3aa
NA	TRBJ2-7	TRBD1	TRBV7-8	TGTGCCAGCAGCTCACAACCGGGACAGGGGGAGTCCTACGAGCAGTACTTC	CASSSQPGQGESYEQYF
NA	TRBJ2-7	TRBD1	TRBV18	TGTGCCAGCTCACCCGTCGACAGGGGCTACGAGCAGTACTTC	CASSPVDRGYEQYF
NA	TRBJ1-2	NA	TRBV4-1	TGCGCCAGCAGCCAAGCGGGGGGCAACTATGGCTACACCTTC	CASSQAGGNYGYTF
NA	TRBJ2-5	NA	TRBV5-4	TGTGCCAGCAGTCAGGGTGGATCTATGAAGTACTTC	CASSQGGSMKYF
NA	TRBJ2-3	TRBD1	TRBV9	TGTGCCAGCGTCAGGGGGTGGGATCAAAGCACAGATACGCAGTATTTT	CASVRGWDQSTDTQYF
NA	TRBJ2-5	TRBD1	TRBV5-4	TGTGCCAGCAGCGTACCGACAGGGGATGTCGAGACCCAGTACTTC	CASSVPTGDVETQYF
NA	TRBJ1-2	NA	TRBV9	TGTGCCAGCAGCTCAGGACATGTTGGCTACACCTTC	CASSSGHVGYTF
NA	TRBJ1-5	NA	TRBV5-5	TGTGCCAGCAGCCCGCAAGGGGGAGGGGATCAGCCCCAGCATTTT	CASSPQGGGDQPQHF
few	TRBJ1-4	TRBD1	TRBV4-3	TGCGCCAGCAGCCCCCTTAGGGGGACAGGGGGTGAAAAACTGTTTTTT	CASSPLRGTGGEKLFF
NA	TRBJ2-7	TRBD1	TRBV19	TGTGCCAGCGGGACAGGGGGCACGAGAGAGCAGTACTTC	CASGTGGTREQYF
NA	TRBJ1-1	NA	TRBV28	TGTGCCAGCAGTTTCGCGGTTCCCACTGAAGCTTTCTTT	CASSFAVPTEAFF
NA	TRBJ1-4	TRBD1	TRBV6-6	TGTGCCAGCAGTTACAGAACAGGGGAGCGTGAAAAACTGTTTTTT	CASSYRTGEREKLFF
NA	TRBJ2-1	TRBD2	TRBV18	TGTGCCAGCTCGCTGACTAGCGCCTCCTACAATGAGCAGTTCTTC	CASSLTSASYNEQFF
NA	TRBJ2-5	TRBD2	TRBV5-1	TGCGCCAGCAGCCTGGGGAGCGGGAGCGGATGGGAGACCCAGTACTTC	CASSLGSGSGWETQYF
NA	TRBJ2-7	TRBD1	TRBV6-1	TGTGCCAGCAGTGAAAGGGGGCGTTCCTACGAGCAGTACTTC	CASSERGRSYEQYF
NA	TRBJ2-7	NA	TRBV20-1	TGCAGTGCTGATCGAAGCCGCGAGCAGTACTTC	CSADRSREQYF
NA	TRBJ2-3	NA	TRBV7-9	TGTGCCAGCAGCTTACCAGGGGCTAGCACAGATACGCAGTATTTT	CASSLPGASTDTQYF
NA	TRBJ2-3	TRBD2	TRBV6-5	TGTGCCAGCAGTAGGCGGGAGGGGGCAGATACGCAGTATTTT	CASSRREGADTQYF
NA	TRBJ2-2	TRBD1	TRBV30	TGTGCCTGGGGGGGCTCCGGGACAGGGGTCACCGGGGAGCTGTTTTTT	CAWGGSGTGVTGELFF
once	TRBJ1-4	NA	TRBV7-9	TGTGCCAGCAGCTGGGAGCCCGGGCAACCTAATGAAAAACTGTTTTTT	CASSWEPGQPNEKLFF
NA	TRBJ2-3	NA	TRBV7-6	TGTGCCAGCTCCCCTTGGGGAGAGACAGATACGCAGTATTTT	CASSPWGETDTQYF
NA	TRBJ2-6	NA	TRBV21-1	TGTGCCAGCAGCAAAGGGCCAGGGTCCGGGGCCAACGTCCTGACTTTC	CASSKGPGSGANVLTF
few	TRBJ1-5	NA	TRBV4-1	TGCGCCAGCAGCCAAGAAGGCGGAGCGTGGAGCAATCAGCCCCAGCATTTT	CASSQEGGAWSNQPQHF
few	TRBJ1-5	NA	TRBV5-8	TGTGCCAGCAGCTCGGACAGTACTTTCAATCAGCCCCAGCATTTT	CASSSDSTFNQPQHF
NA	TRBJ2-3	TRBD1	TRBV18	TGTGCCAGCTCACCAATGCGGGACAGGGCCGCAGATACGCAGTATTTT	CASSPMRDRAADTQYF
NA	TRBJ2-2	TRBD2	TRBV11-1	TGTGCCAGCAGCTTACGGACTAGCGGGGCCCCGAACACCGGGGAGCTGTTTTTT	CASSLRTSGAPNTGELFF
NA	TRBJ2-2	TRBD1	TRBV29-1	TGCAGCGTAGGACAGGGCGCGAACACCGGGGAGCTGTTTTTT	CSVGQGANTGELFF
once	TRBJ2-6	NA	TRBV11-2	TGTGCCAGCAGCTCGTACAGGAAACCTCTGGGGGCCAACGTCCTGACTTTC	CASSSYRKPLGANVLTF
NA	TRBJ2-7	NA	TRBV6-5	TGTGCCAGCAGTTCCCTTACTAGGGATCGGGAGCAGTACTTC	CASSSLTRDREQYF
NA	TRBJ1-2	TRBD1	TRBV5-1	TGCGCCAGCAGCTTGAACCCCGCTGGACAGGGGACCGCTATACTGGTGGGCTACACCTTC	CASSLNPAGQGTAILVGYTF
once	TRBJ2-4	TRBD1	TRBV5-4	TGTGCCAGCAGCTTGGGGGGGACAGGGGAAAACATTCAGTACTTC	CASSLGGTGENIQYF
few	TRBJ2-7	TRBD2	TRBV6-5	TGTGCCAGCAGTCGACTAGCGGGGCTCTCCTACGAGCAGTACTTC	CASSRLAGLSYEQYF
NA	TRBJ1-1	NA	TRBV7-9	TGTGCCAGCAGCCCCCTCGGGCCACGGGGTCCCCCTTCAGAAGCTTTCTTT	CASSPLGPRGPPSEAFF
NA	TRBJ2-7	TRBD2	TRBV6-1	TGTGCCAGCAAGCGACTAGCGGGAGCCCACGAGCAGTACTTC	CASKRLAGAHEQYF
NA	TRBJ1-6	TRBD1	TRBV27	TGTGCCAGCAGTTGGGGTACAATGGGACAGGGATATAATTCACCCCTCCACTTT	CASSWGTMGQGYNSPLHF
NA	TRBJ2-7	TRBD1	TRBV27	TGTGCCAGCAGTTCCGGGACAGGGAGGTACGAGCAGTACTTC	CASSSGTGRYEQYF
few	TRBJ2-1	NA	TRBV5-6	TGTGCCAGCAGCTTAAGTGGTCCGGGGTCCAATGAGCAGTTCTTC	CASSLSGPGSNEQFF
NA	TRBJ2-7	NA	TRBV10-1	TGCGCCAGAGGGGGTTGCTCAGGGCCTGACCCCTACGAGCAGTACTTC	CARGGCSGPDPYEQYF
NA	TRBJ1-1	TRBD1	TRBV18	TGTGCCAGCGAGAGACAGGGTTCAACTGAAGCTTTCTTT	CASERQGSTEAFF
NA	TRBJ1-4	TRBD1	TRBV5-4	TGTGCCAGCAGCATAAACAGGGGGGAGAATGAAAAACTGTTTTTT	CASSINRGENEKLFF
NA	TRBJ1-3	NA	TRBV5-1	TGCGCCAGCAGCTTAACAGATTACTCTGGAAACACCATATATTTT	CASSLTDYSGNTIYF
NA	TRBJ2-2	TRBD1	TRBV9	TGTGCCAGCAGCCACAGGGGTGGGAACACCGGGGAGCTGTTTTTT	CASSHRGGNTGELFF
NA	TRBJ2-5	TRBD2	TRBV19	TGTGCCAGTAGTAGTAGCGGGAGCGAGACCCAGTACTTC	CASSSSGSETQYF
NA	TRBJ1-5	TRBD1	TRBV7-2	TGTGCCAGCAGCCCGGACAGGCCCAATCAGCCCCAGCATTTT	CASSPDRPNQPQHF
NA	TRBJ2-5	NA	TRBV5-6	TGTGCCAGCAGCTTTGTTTCGGAGACCCAGTACTTC	CASSFVSETQYF
NA	TRBJ1-2	NA	TRBV6-1	TGTGCCAGCAGCGTCGGAGCCGACTATGGCTACACCTTC	CASSVGADYGYTF
NA	TRBJ2-1	NA	TRBV29-1	TGCAGCCCCGGACCACGGGAGAGCGGTGAGCAGTTCTTC	CSPGPRESGEQFF
NA	TRBJ2-1	NA	TRBV21-1	TGTGCCAGCAGCAAAGAGCGGATACGCTCCTACAATGAGCAGTTCTTC	CASSKERIRSYNEQFF
NA	TRBJ1-3	NA	TRBV28	TGTGCCAGCAGTTTAGAATGGACTGAAGGGACTGGAAACACCATATATTTT	CASSLEWTEGTGNTIYF
NA	TRBJ1-5	TRBD1	TRBV6-1	TGTGCCAGCAGTGCGGGGACAGAACCCCATCAGCCCCAGCATTTT	CASSAGTEPHQPQHF
once	TRBJ2-5	TRBD1	TRBV7-2	TGTGCCAGCAGCTTAAGGGACAGGGGGAGGGAGACCCAGTACTTC	CASSLRDRGRETQYF
NA	TRBJ1-1	NA	TRBV7-3	TGTGCCAGCAGCTTAAATGCCCGGGGGACTGAAGCTTTCTTT	CASSLNARGTEAFF
NA	TRBJ2-7	TRBD1	TRBV27	TGTGCCAGCAGTTTACAGGGGGCGAGCTACGAGCAGTACTTC	CASSLQGASYEQYF
NA	TRBJ2-1	TRBD2	TRBV5-1	TGCGCCAGCAGCTTGGACGGCGGGAGTGGGAATGAGCAGTTCTTC	CASSLDGGSGNEQFF
NA	TRBJ2-2	NA	TRBV5-1	TGCGCCAGCAGCTTGCAGGACACCGGGGAGCTGTTTTTT	CASSLQDTGELFF
NA	TRBJ1-5	NA	TRBV27	TGTGCCAGCAGTTTATCCCTTTATCAGCCCCAGCATTTT	CASSLSLYQPQHF
NA	TRBJ2-5	TRBD2	TRBV14	TGTGCCAGCAGCCAAGATCTTCTACTTGGACTAGCGGGAGAAGAGACCCAGTACTTC	CASSQDLLLGLAGEETQYF